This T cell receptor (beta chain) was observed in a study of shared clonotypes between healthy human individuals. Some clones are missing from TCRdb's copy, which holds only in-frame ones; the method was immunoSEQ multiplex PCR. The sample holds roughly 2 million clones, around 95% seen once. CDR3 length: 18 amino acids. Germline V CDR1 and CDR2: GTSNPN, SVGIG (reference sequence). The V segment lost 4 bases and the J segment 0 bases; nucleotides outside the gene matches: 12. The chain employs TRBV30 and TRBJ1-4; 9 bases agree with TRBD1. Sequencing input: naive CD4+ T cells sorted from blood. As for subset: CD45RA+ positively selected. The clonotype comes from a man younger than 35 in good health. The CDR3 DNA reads TGTGCCTGGAAGAGACCCGGGACAGGGAGGGCAACTAATGAAAAACTGTTTTTT. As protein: CAWKRPGTGRATNEKLFF. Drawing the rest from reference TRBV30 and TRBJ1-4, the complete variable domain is SQTIHQWPATLVQPVGSPLSLECTVEGTSNPNLYWYRQAAGRGLQLLFYSVGIGQISSEVPQNLSASRPQDRQFILSSKKLLLSDSGFYLCAWKRPGTGRATNEKLFFGSGTQLSVL.